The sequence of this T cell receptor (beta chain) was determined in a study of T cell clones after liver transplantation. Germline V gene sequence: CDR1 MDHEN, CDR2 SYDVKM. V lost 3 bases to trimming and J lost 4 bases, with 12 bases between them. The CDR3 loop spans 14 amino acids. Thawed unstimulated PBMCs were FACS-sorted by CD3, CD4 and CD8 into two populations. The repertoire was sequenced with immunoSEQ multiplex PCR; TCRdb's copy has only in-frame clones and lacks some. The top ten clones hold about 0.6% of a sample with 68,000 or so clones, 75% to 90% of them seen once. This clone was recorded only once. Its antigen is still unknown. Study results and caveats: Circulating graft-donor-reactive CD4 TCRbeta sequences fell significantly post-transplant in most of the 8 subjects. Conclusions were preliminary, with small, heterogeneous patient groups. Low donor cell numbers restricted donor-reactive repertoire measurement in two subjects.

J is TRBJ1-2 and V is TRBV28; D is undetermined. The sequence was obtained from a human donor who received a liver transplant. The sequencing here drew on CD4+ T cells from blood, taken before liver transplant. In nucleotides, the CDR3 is TGTGCCAGCAGTTTGGGCAGAAGTACCTATGGCTACACCTTC. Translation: CASSLGRSTYGYTF.